One and the same sample provided the 22 T cell receptor beta chains below, sequenced in a study of lymphopenia after photon versus proton radiotherapy. Libraries were prepared by immunoSEQ multiplex PCR; TCRdb keeps only in-frame clonotypes and omits some of them. The repertoire consists of about 20,000 clones, with about four fifths occurring once and the leading ten covering around 2.9%. Material: peripheral blood, obtained from a patient treated with photon-based radiotherapy. All receptors derive from a woman aged 45-65 years with pancreatic cancer.

This rearrangement joins TRBV5-5 to TRBJ2-7; 14 bases line up with TRBD2. Trimming removed 4 bases from V and 1 base from J; junction bases left unmatched: 13. This CDR3 has 19 amino acids. Germline V gene sequence: CDR1 SGHKS, CDR2 YYEKEE (reference sequence). This chain's CDR3 is CASSISSGTSGSGSYEQYF. CDR3 bases: TGTGCCAGCAGCATCTCCTCCGGGACTAGCGGGAGCGGGTCCTACGAGCAGTACTTC.

The V gene is TRBV11-2, the J gene TRBJ2-1, with 7 bases lining up with TRBD1. Trimming took 5 bases from V and 1 from J; bases not matched to a gene: 5. Germline CDR1 and CDR2: SGHAT and FQNNGV. CDR3 length: 15 residues. The CDR3 DNA follows: TGTGCCAGCAGCCCCAGGGGGTCGTCCTACAATGAGCAGTTCTTC. This sequence encodes CASSPRGSSYNEQFF.

This chain joins TRBV7-2 and TRBJ2-3; D gene uncertain. Trimming shortened V by 3 bases and J by 0 bases, and 19 bases separated the two germline ends. The CDR3 extends over 18 amino acids. CDR1 and CDR2 from the germline V gene are SGHTA and FQGNSA. The CDR3 sequence: CASSFSQQRTLSTDTQYF. CDR3 DNA sequence: TGTGCCAGCAGCTTTAGCCAACAGAGGACCCTTAGCACAGATACGCAGTATTTT.

V gene TRBV11-1 combines with J gene TRBJ2-7; no firm D call. Trimming removed 3 bases at V and 3 bases at J, with 6 bases between. The CDR3 covers 12 residues. Germline CDR1 reads SGHAT; CDR2 reads FQDESV (reference sequence). The CDR3 DNA sequence: TGTGCCAGCAGCTTGGACGGCTACGAGCAGTACTTC. Protein: CASSLDGYEQYF.

The chain employs TRBV4-1 and TRBJ2-7; tentative D call: TRBD1 (6 bases). The CDR3 covers 16 residues. Between the trimmed V and J ends, which lost 0 bases and 7 bases, there was a span of 19 bases. CDR1 and CDR2 (germline): MGHRA, YSYEKL. CDR3 loop: CASSQDLTGISEEQYF. The CDR3 nucleotides are TGCGCCAGCAGCCAAGATCTAACAGGGATTTCGGAAGAGCAGTACTTC.

The chain joins TRBV28 to TRBJ2-5, with a weak D call TRBD2 (7 bases). The germline V gene encodes CDR1 MDHEN and CDR2 SYDVKM. CDR3 length: 13 residues. V lost 5 bases, J lost 9 bases, and 16 bases lay in between. The CDR3 coding sequence is TGTGCCAGCAGTCCTCCCGAGGGGGGGGCCCAGTACTTC. Translating gives CASSPPEGGAQYF. The variable domain in full, with the rest retrieved from reference TRBV28 and TRBJ2-5, is DVKVTQSSRYLVKRTGEKVFLECVQDMDHENMFWYRQDPGLGLRLIYFSYDVKMKEKGDIPEGYSVSREKKERFSLILESASTNQTSMYLCASSPPEGGAQYFGPGTRLLVL.

CDR3 bases: TGTGCCAGCAGCTCAGGGGTGAACACCGGGGAGCTGTTTTTT. Translation: CASSSGVNTGELFF. J is TRBJ2-2 and V is TRBV7-6; a weak D match, TRBD1 (6 bases). The CDR3 loop spans 14 amino acids. V gave up 4 bases and J gave up 1 base, with 7 bases separating them. CDR1 is SGHVS and CDR2 is FNYEAQ in the germline V gene.

The chain links TRBV19 to TRBJ2-7, with D hard to call. This CDR3 has 14 residues. The V end lost 5 bases, the J end lost 0 bases, and 11 bases lay between the germline ends. Germline CDR1 and CDR2: LNHDA and SQIVND (reference sequence). CDR3 sequence reads: CASSDGPSSYEQYF. The CDR3 DNA follows: TGTGCCAGTAGTGATGGGCCAAGCTCCTACGAGCAGTACTTC.

There are a few counts of this clone. The chain has TRBV19 and TRBJ2-4; tentatively, D is TRBD1 (6 bases). The CDR3 runs 18 residues. CDR1 is LNHDA, CDR2 SQIVND, per germline (reference sequence). Trimming stripped 1 base from V and 0 bases from J, with 16 bases between. The CDR3 DNA is TGTGCCAGTAGTATAGGTCCCGCAGGGGCCCGAGCCAAAAACATTCAGTACTTC. Protein product: CASSIGPAGARAKNIQYF.

This clone was detected a few times. This chain connects TRBV11-3 to TRBJ2-1, with TRBD2 identical over 10 bases. The CDR3 covers 16 residues. Germline CDR1 and CDR2: SGHNT and YENEEA. V lost 5 bases to trimming and J lost 5 bases; unmatched junction nucleotides: 9. DNA for the CDR3: TGTGCCAGCAGCCTCAGGACTAGCGGATATAACAATGAGCAGTTCTTC. Protein: CASSLRTSGYNNEQFF.

V gene TRBV5-6 combines with J gene TRBJ2-1, with D uncertain. From germline, CDR1 is SGHDT and CDR2 YYEEEE. The CDR3 covers 16 residues. V lost 0 bases and J lost 2, with 12 bases in between. The CDR3 sequence is CASSLAVGRAYNEQFF. Written as DNA, the CDR3 is TGTGCCAGCAGCTTGGCCGTGGGTAGGGCCTACAATGAGCAGTTCTTC.

The chain links TRBV7-2 to TRBJ2-2; tentatively, D is TRBD2 (5 bases). Germline V CDR1 and CDR2: SGHTA, FQGNSA. This CDR3 is 15 amino acids long. The V gene lost 5 bases and the J gene lost 3 bases, with 13 bases spanning the gap. CDR3 coding DNA: TGTGCCAGCAGCAAGAACTTCGGGGACACCGGGGAGCTGTTTTTT. It codes for CASSKNFGDTGELFF. Complete variable domain (other parts from reference TRBV7-2 and TRBJ2-2): GAGVSQSPSNKVTEKGKDVELRCDPISGHTALYWYRQSLGQGLEFLIYFQGNSAPDKSGLPSDRFSAERTGGSVSTLTIQRTQQEDSAVYLCASSKNFGDTGELFFGEGSRLTVL.

The genes are TRBV5-4 and TRBJ2-7, with D possibly TRBD2 on 6 matching bases. Trimming removed 4 bases from V and 0 bases from J, with 14 bases in between. This CDR3 has 15 amino acids. The germline gives CDR1 SGHNT, CDR2 YYREEE (reference sequence). The chain's CDR3 is CASSTGTLSSYEQYF. The CDR3, as DNA: TGTGCCAGCAGCACCGGGACTCTCAGCTCCTACGAGCAGTACTTC.

The chain carries TRBV7-7 and TRBJ2-7, with 8 bases that match TRBD2. The CDR3 spans 14 residues. V was pared by 6 bases and J by 2 bases, with 6 bases of the junction left unmatched. Per the germline V gene, CDR1 is SSHAT and CDR2 is FNYEAQ (reference sequence). This CDR3 is CASRISGTAYEQYF. CDR3 sequence (DNA): TGTGCCAGCAGAATTAGCGGGACGGCCTACGAGCAGTACTTC. Using reference TRBV7-7 and TRBJ2-7 for the parts outside the CDR3, the full variable domain is GAGVSQSPRYKVTKRGQDVTLRCDPISSHATLYWYQQALGQGPEFLTYFNYEAQPDKSGLPSDRFSAERPEGSISTLTIQRTEQRDSAMYRCASRISGTAYEQYFGPGTRLTVT.

This clone appeared a few times. The rearrangement uses TRBV7-3 and TRBJ2-1; 13 bases align to TRBD2. The CDR3 consists of 17 residues. V trimming: 5 bases; J trimming: 3 bases; junction bases outside the gene matches: 7. Germline V gene sequence: CDR1 SGHTA, CDR2 FQGTGA. As DNA, the CDR3 is TGTGCCAGCAGCCAGGGACTAGCGGGGTCCCGCTACAATGAGCAGTTCTTC. It is translated as CASSQGLAGSRYNEQFF.

The chain is built from TRBV7-2 and TRBJ1-2; D call uncertain. V dropped 1 base and J dropped 6 bases, with 9 bases sitting between them. The CDR3 totals 13 residues. Germline V lookup: CDR1 SGHTA, CDR2 FQGNSA. CDR3 residues: CASSLGLSDGYTF. Written as DNA, the CDR3 is TGTGCCAGCAGCTTAGGATTGTCGGATGGCTACACCTTC.

The chain combines TRBV4-2 with TRBJ2-4; 10 nucleotides line up with TRBD2. Germline CDR1 LGHNA, CDR2 YNFKEQ. The trim removed 1 base at V and 7 bases at J, leaving 10 bases unmatched. This CDR3 has 17 residues. CDR3 nucleotide sequence: TGTGCCAGCAGCCAAGCTAGCGGGAGAGGGGTCGGGAACATTCAGTACTTC. Translation gives CASSQASGRGVGNIQYF.

This clone was recorded a few times. This chain uses TRBV4-2 with TRBJ1-2, with TRBD1 as a possible D gene (5 bases). Per germline, CDR1 LGHNA and CDR2 YNFKEQ. Trimming shortened V by 0 bases and J by 5 bases, and 13 bases separated the two germline ends. This CDR3 spans 15 amino acids. CDR3 sequence reads: CASSQEDQGGYGYTF. For the CDR3, the DNA is TGTGCCAGCAGCCAAGAAGATCAGGGTGGTTATGGCTACACCTTC.

The gene calls are TRBV5-1 and TRBJ1-5; 7 nucleotides line up with TRBD1. The junction had 6 bases not matched to a gene; V was cut back by 4 bases and J by 5 bases. The CDR3 is 14 residues long. Per the germline V gene, CDR1 is SGHRS and CDR2 is YFSETQ. In DNA form, the CDR3 reads TGCGCCAGCAGCACCCAGGGGGGTGATCAGCCCCAGCATTTT. It translates to CASSTQGGDQPQHF.

The chain employs TRBV5-1 and TRBJ2-3; a weak D match, TRBD2 (6 bases). Germline lookup yields CDR1 SGHRS and CDR2 YFSETQ. V lost 0 bases and J lost 4, with 12 bases in between. The CDR3 runs 15 residues. The CDR3 nucleotides are TGCGCCAGCAGCTTGGATGGCGGGACCCCAGATACGCAGTATTTT. Protein sequence: CASSLDGGTPDTQYF.

V gene TRBV11-2 combines with J gene TRBJ2-6; no clear D. The V end was cut by 5 bases, the J end by 0 bases, with 8 bases between. CDR3 length: 15 residues. Germline V gene lookup returns CDR1 SGHAT and CDR2 FQNNGV. The DNA for the CDR3 is TGTGCCAGCAGCATAGGGTTCTCTGGGGCCAACGTCCTGACTTTC. Protein: CASSIGFSGANVLTF.

The chain is built from TRBV18 and TRBJ2-5, with 7 bases fitting TRBD1. The CDR3 runs 15 residues. Per germline, CDR1 KGHSH and CDR2 LQKENI. Unmatched junction bases numbered 7, after V lost 4 bases and J lost 2 bases. In DNA form, the CDR3 reads TGTGCCAGCTCACTCGACCGGGACAGACAAGAGACCCAGTACTTC. Translation: CASSLDRDRQETQYF.